This T cell receptor beta chain was recorded in a study of human T cells and chemical hapten exposure. Study-level information: Patients, mostly women, had alopecia areata, alopecia totalis or alopecia universalis.

Whole-study findings and limits: Relative to controls, expanded TCRs formed significantly more large CDR3 similarity clusters.

Notes on this clonotype: The target antigen is unknown.

A single record per CDR3 protein comes from TCRdb applying MiXCR to the RACE reads. Here the sample spans under 70,000 distinct CDR3 sequences, about 10% being singletons. Time point noted: pre-sensitization, week 0. Treatment here: therapeutic diphenylcyclopropenone sensitization with weekly scalp DPC. Every patch test was put on after a blood sample was taken. It was from unfractionated whole blood that total RNA was extracted. The CDR3 has 16 amino acids. Germline V gene sequence: CDR1 DFQATT, CDR2 SNEGSKA (reference sequence). V gave up 5 bases and J gave up 1 base; unmatched junction bases: 8. The J gene is TRBJ2-7, the V gene TRBV20-1; 13 bases are shared with TRBD2. The specimen was whole blood, collected in connection with sensitization to the hapten diphenylcyclopropenone (DPC). This clonotype was sampled from a woman aged 40 to 50 with alopecia areata. Some clones in this sample may be carry-over from other donors' samples. CDR3 nucleotides: TGCAGTGCTCGAGGACTAGCGGGAGCAGGGTCCTACGAGCAGTACTTC. Translation gives CSARGLAGAGSYEQYF.